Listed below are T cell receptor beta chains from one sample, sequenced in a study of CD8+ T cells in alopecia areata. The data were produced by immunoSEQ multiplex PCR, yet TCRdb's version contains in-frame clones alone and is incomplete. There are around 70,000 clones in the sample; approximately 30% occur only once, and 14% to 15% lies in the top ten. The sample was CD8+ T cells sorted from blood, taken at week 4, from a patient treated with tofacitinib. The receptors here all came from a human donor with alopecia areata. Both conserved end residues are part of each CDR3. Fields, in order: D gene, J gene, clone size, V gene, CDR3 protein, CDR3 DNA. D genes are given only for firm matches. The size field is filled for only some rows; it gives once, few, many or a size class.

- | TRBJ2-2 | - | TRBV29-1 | CSVIRGSGELFF | TGCAGCGTTATCAGGGGATCCGGGGAGCTGTTTTTT
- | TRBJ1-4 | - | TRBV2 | CASIRAGIEKLFF | TGTGCCAGCATCCGGGCTGGGATTGAAAAACTGTTTTTT
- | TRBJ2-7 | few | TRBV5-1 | CASSLGRTAYEQYF | TGCGCCAGCAGCTTGGGAAGGACAGCCTACGAGCAGTACTTC
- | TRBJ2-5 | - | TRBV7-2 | CASSPPPGGAETQYF | TGTGCCAGCAGTCCGCCCCCAGGGGGGGCAGAGACCCAGTACTTC
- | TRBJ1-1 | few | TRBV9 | CASSVRLNTEAFF | TGTGCCAGCAGCGTACGCCTGAACACTGAAGCTTTCTTT
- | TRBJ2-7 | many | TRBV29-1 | CSVERHNEQYF | TGCAGCGTTGAACGGCACAACGAGCAGTACTTC
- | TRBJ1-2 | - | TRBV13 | CASSSTDGPFNYGYTF | TGTGCCAGCAGCTCGACTGACGGGCCTTTTAACTATGGCTACACCTTC
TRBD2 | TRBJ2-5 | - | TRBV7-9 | CASSMGLAGREETQYF | TGTGCCAGCAGCATGGGACTAGCGGGCCGAGAAGAGACCCAGTACTTC
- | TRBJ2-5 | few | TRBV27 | CASSQLASVTQETQYF | TGTGCCAGCAGCCAACTAGCTTCGGTCACCCAAGAGACCCAGTACTTC
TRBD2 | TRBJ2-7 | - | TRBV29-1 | CSVEERLAGVGSYEQYF | TGCAGCGTTGAAGAACGGCTAGCGGGAGTGGGCTCCTACGAGCAGTACTTC
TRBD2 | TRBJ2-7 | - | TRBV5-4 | CASSPGVSGSFNEQYF | TGTGCCAGCAGCCCTGGCGTTAGCGGGAGTTTCAACGAGCAGTACTTC
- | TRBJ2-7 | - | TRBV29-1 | CSVVLGDSYEQYF | TGCAGCGTTGTGCTGGGAGATTCCTACGAGCAGTACTTC
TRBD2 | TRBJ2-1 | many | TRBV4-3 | CASSQGASGTDNEQFF | TGCGCCAGCAGCCAAGGGGCTAGCGGGACAGACAATGAGCAGTTCTTC
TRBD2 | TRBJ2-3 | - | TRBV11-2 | CASSLTSGILDTQYF | TGTGCCAGCAGCTTAACTAGCGGGATATTGGATACGCAGTATTTT
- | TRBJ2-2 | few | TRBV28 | CATFAENTGELFF | TGTGCCACGTTTGCAGAGAACACCGGGGAGCTGTTTTTT
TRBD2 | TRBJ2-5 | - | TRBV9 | CASSVREAVKDQETQYF | TGTGCCAGCAGCGTGCGGGAGGCAGTCAAGGACCAAGAGACCCAGTACTTC
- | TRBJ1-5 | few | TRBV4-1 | CASSQASNQPQHF | TGCGCCAGCAGCCAAGCCAGTAATCAGCCCCAGCATTTT
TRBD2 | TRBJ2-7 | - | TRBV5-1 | CASSPSSGGWNEQYF | TGCGCCAGCAGCCCCTCTAGCGGGGGATGGAACGAGCAGTACTTC
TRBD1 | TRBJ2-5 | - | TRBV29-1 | CSVPGQRETQYF | TGCAGCGTTCCGGGACAGAGAGAGACCCAGTACTTC
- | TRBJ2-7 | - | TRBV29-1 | CSVERDGEQYF | TGCAGCGTTGAGAGGGATGGGGAGCAGTACTTC
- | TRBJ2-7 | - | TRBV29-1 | CSVGGAYEQYF | TGCAGCGTAGGAGGAGCCTACGAGCAGTACTTC
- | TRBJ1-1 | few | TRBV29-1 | CSAQRGANTEAFF | TGCAGCGCGCAACGGGGGGCGAACACTGAAGCTTTCTTT
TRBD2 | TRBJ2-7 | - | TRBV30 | CAWSIGLGYEQYF | TGTGCCTGGAGCATCGGACTAGGCTACGAGCAGTACTTC
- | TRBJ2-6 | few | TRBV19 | CASSITNSGANVLTF | TGTGCCAGTAGTATAACTAACTCTGGGGCCAACGTCCTGACTTTC
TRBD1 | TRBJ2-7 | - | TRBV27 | CASSRRGEGTGAEQYF | TGTGCCAGCAGCCGTCGGGGTGAGGGGACAGGGGCCGAGCAGTACTTC
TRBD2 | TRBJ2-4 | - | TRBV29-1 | CSVVAWLAGVGNIQYF | TGCAGCGTTGTCGCCTGGCTAGCGGGAGTTGGAAACATTCAGTACTTC
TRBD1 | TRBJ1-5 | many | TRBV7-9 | CASSYGGQGANQPQHF | TGTGCCAGCAGCTACGGGGGACAGGGGGCCAATCAGCCCCAGCATTTT
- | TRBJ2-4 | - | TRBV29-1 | CSVEAQDRSTDIQYF | TGCAGCGTTGAAGCCCAGGATCGCTCAACTGACATTCAGTACTTC
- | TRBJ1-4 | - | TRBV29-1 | CSVLEGGEKLFF | TGCAGCGTTTTGGAGGGTGGGGAAAAACTGTTTTTT
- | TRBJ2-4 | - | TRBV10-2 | CASSESMGVAKNIQYF | TGCGCCAGCAGTGAGTCGATGGGGGTAGCCAAAAACATTCAGTACTTC
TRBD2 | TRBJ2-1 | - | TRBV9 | CASSPRSPPTSGNYNEQFF | TGTGCCAGCAGCCCGCGAAGCCCTCCTACTAGCGGCAACTACAATGAGCAGTTCTTC
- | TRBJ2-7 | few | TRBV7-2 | CASSAISYEQYF | TGTGCCAGCAGCGCGATCTCCTACGAGCAGTACTTC
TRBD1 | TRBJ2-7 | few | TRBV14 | CASSGGQGIYEQYF | TGTGCCAGCAGCGGTGGACAGGGCATCTACGAGCAGTACTTC
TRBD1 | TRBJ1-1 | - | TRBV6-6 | CASRTTGGLNTEAFF | TGTGCCAGCAGGACGACAGGGGGGTTAAACACTGAAGCTTTCTTT
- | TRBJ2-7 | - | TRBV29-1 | CSVGGGSSYEQYF | TGCAGCGTTGGGGGCGGTAGCTCCTACGAGCAGTACTTC
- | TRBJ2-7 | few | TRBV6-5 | CASSPGVFTYEQYF | TGTGCCAGCAGTCCAGGGGTTTTTACCTACGAGCAGTACTTC
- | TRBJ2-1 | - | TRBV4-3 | CASSSRLASLSYNEQFF | TGCGCCAGCAGCTCCCGGTTAGCGAGCCTCTCCTACAATGAGCAGTTCTTC
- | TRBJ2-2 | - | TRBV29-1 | CSVVYYRAGTGELFF | TGCAGCGTTGTGTATTACAGGGCGGGCACCGGGGAGCTGTTTTTT
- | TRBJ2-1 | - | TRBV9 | CASSFRGRDPEQFF | TGTGCCAGCAGCTTCCGGGGCCGGGATCCTGAGCAGTTCTTC
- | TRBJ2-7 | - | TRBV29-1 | CSVGWVDRNYEQYF | TGCAGCGTTGGCTGGGTAGACAGGAACTACGAGCAGTACTTC
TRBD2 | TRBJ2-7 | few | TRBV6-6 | CASSSVAGAYEQYF | TGTGCCAGCAGTTCGGTAGCGGGAGCCTACGAGCAGTACTTC
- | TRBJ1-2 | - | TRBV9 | CASSGDSNYGYTF | TGTGCCAGCAGCGGCGACAGTAACTATGGCTACACCTTC
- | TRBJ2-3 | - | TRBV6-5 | CASSYFGATDTQYF | TGTGCCAGCAGTTACTTTGGGGCCACAGATACGCAGTATTTT
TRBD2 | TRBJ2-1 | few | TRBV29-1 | CSALAGGWGNNEQFF | TGCAGCGCACTAGCGGGAGGGTGGGGGAACAATGAGCAGTTCTTC
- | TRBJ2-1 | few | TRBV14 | CASGWQGWHEQFF | TGTGCCAGCGGGTGGCAGGGCTGGCATGAGCAGTTCTTC
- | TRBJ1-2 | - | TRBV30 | CAWGPNYGYTF | TGTGCCTGGGGTCCTAACTATGGCTACACCTTC
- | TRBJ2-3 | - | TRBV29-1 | CSVRAPWPDTQYF | TGCAGCGTTAGGGCCCCCTGGCCAGATACGCAGTATTTT
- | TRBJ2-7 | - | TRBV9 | CASSVGDGGEQYF | TGTGCCAGCAGCGTAGGTGACGGGGGCGAGCAGTACTTC
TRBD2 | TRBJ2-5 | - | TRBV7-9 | CASSPAGGPYQETQYF | TGTGCCAGCAGCCCGGCGGGGGGACCGTACCAAGAGACCCAGTACTTC
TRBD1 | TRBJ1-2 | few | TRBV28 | CASRTGAGYTF | TGTGCCAGCAGGACAGGGGCTGGCTACACCTTC
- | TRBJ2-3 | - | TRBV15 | CATSSLTRDTQYF | TGTGCCACCAGCAGTCTCACAAGAGATACGCAGTATTTT
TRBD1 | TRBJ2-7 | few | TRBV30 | CAWTEGTGGGYEQYF | TGTGCCTGGACCGAAGGGACAGGGGGCGGATACGAGCAGTACTTC
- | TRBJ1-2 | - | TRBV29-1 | CSAAHPAYGYTF | TGCAGCGCAGCCCATCCTGCCTATGGCTACACCTTC
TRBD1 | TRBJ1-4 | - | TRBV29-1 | CSVDVGQGPNEKLFF | TGCAGCGTTGATGTTGGACAGGGCCCTAATGAAAAACTGTTTTTT